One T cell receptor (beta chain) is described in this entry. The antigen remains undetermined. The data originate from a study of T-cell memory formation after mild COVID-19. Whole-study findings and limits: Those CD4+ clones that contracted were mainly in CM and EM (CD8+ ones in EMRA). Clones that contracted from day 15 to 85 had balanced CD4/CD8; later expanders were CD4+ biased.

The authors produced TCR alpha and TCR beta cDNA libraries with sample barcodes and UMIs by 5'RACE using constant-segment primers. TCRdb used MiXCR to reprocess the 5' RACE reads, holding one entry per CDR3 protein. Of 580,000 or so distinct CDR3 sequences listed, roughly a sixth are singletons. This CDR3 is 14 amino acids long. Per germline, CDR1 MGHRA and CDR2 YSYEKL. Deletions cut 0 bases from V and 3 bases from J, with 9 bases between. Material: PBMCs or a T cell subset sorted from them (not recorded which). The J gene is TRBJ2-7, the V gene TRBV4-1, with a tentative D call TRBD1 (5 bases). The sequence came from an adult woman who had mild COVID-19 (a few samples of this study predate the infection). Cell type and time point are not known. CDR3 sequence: CASSQEDTGYEQYF. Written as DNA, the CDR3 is TGCGCCAGCAGCCAAGAGGACACTGGCTACGAGCAGTACTTC.